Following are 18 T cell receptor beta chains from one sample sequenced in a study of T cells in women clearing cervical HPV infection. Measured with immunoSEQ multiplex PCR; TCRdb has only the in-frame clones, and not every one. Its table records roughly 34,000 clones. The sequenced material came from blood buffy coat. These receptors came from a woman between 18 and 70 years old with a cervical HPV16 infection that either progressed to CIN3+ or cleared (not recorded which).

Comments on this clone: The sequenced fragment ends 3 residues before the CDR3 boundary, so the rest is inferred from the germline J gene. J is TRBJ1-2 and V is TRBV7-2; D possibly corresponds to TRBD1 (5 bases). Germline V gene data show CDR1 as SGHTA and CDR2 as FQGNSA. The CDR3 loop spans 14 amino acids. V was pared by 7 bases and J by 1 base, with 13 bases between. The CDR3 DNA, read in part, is TGTGCCAGCACCGTCGGGGGGAATAACTATGGC. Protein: CASTVGGNNYG. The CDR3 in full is CASTVGGNNYGYTF.

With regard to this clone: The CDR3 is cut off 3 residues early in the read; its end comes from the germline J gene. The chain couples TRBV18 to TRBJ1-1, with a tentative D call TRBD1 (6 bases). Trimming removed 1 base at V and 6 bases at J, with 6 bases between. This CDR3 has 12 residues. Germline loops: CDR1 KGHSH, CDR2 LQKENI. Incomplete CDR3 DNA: TGTGCCAGCTCACCACAGGGGGCTGAA. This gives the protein CASSPQGAE. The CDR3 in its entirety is CASSPQGAEAFF.

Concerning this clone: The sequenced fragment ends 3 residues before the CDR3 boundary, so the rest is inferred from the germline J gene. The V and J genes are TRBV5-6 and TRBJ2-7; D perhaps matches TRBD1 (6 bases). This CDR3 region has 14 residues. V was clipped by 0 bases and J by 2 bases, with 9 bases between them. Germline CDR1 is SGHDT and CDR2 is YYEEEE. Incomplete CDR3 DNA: TGTGCCAGCAGCTTGGGAGGGACACCCTACGAG. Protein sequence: CASSLGGTPYE. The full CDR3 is CASSLGGTPYEQYF.

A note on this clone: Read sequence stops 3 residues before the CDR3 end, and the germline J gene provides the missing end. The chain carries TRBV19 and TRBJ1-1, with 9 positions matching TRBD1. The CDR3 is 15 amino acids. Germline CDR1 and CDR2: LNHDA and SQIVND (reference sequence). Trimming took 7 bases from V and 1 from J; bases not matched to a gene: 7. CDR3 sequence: CASKPGQGANTEAFF. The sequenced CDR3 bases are TGTGCCAGTAAACCGGGACAGGGCGCGAACACTGAA. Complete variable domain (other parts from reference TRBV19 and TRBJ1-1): DGGITQSPKYLFRKEGQNVTLSCEQNLNHDAMYWYRQDPGQGLRLIYYSQIVNDFQKGDIAEGYSVSREKKESFPLTVTSAQKNPTAFYLCASKPGQGANTEAFFGQGTRLTVV.

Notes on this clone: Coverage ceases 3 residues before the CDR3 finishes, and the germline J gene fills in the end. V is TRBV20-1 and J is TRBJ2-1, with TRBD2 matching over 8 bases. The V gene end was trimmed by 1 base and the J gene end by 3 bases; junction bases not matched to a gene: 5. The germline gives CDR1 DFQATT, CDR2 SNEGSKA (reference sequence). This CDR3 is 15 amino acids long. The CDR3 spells CSARASGLVYNEQFF. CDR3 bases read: TGCAGTGCTAGAGCTTCGGGACTAGTCTACAATGAG.

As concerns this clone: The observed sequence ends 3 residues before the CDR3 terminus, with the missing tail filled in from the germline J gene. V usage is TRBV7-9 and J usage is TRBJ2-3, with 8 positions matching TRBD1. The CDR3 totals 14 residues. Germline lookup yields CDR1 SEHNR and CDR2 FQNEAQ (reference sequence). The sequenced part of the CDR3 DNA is TGTGCCAGCAGCGACGGACAGGGAGGCGAGACG. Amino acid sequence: CASSDGQGGET. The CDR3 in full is CASSDGQGGETQYF.

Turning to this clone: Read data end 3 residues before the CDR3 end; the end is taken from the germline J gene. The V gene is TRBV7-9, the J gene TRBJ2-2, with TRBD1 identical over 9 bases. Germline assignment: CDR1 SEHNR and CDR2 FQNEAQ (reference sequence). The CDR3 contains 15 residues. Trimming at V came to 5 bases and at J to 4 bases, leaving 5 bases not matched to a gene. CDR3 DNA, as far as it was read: TGTGCCAGCAGCCCGGGACAGGGTGGCACCGGGGAG. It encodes CASSPGQGGTGE. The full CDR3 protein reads CASSPGQGGTGELFF.

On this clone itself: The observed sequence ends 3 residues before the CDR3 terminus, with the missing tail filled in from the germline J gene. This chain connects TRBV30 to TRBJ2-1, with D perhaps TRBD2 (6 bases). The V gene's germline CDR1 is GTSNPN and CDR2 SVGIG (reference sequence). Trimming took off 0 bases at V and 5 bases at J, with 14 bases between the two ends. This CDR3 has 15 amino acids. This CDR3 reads CAWSVWGEGDNEQFF. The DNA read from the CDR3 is TGTGCCTGGAGTGTATGGGGGGAAGGGGACAATGAG.

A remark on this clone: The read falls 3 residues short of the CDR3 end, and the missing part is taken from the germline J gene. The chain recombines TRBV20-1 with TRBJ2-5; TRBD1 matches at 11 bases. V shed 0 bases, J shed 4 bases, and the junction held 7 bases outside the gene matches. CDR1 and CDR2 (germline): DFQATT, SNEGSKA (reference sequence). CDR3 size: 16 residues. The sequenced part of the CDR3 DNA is TGCAGTGCTAGAGATGCCGGGACAGGGGGGGGAGAGACC. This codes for CSARDAGTGGGET. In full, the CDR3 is CSARDAGTGGGETQYF.

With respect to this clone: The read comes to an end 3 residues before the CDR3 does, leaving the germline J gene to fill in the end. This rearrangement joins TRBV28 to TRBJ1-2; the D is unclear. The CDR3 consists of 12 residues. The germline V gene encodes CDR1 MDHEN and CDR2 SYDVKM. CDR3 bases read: TGTGCCAGCAGTTTAGAGCGACTGGGC. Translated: CASSLERLG. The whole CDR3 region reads CASSLERLGYTF.

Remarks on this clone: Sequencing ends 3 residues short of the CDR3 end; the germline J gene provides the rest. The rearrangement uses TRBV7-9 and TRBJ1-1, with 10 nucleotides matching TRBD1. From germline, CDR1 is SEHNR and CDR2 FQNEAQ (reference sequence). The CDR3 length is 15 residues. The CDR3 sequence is CASSLRGQGRETAFF. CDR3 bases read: TGTGCCAGCAGCTTAAGGGGACAGGGGAGAGAGACA.

CDR3 protein: CSAVIQTGTGAALTPGTDTQYF. The CDR3 bases that were read are TGCAGTGCTGTAATTCAAACCGGGACAGGGGCCGCCCTGACCCCTGGCACAGATACG. The chain links TRBV20-1 to TRBJ2-3; TRBD1 aligns across 10 bases. The read halts 3 residues ahead of the CDR3 end, with the missing end drawn from the germline J gene. In germline, CDR1 is DFQATT, CDR2 SNEGSKA (reference sequence). The CDR3 sequence is 22 residues long. Trimming at V came to 5 bases and at J to 1 base, leaving 27 bases not matched to a gene.

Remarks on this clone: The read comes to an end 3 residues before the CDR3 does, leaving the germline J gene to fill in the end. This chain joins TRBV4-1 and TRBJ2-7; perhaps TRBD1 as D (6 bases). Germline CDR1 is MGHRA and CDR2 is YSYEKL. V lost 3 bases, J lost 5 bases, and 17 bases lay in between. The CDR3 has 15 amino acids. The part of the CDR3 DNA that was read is TGCGCCAGCAGCCACCAGGACAGAGTCTCGCACGAG. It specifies CASSHQDRVSHE. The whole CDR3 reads CASSHQDRVSHEQYF.

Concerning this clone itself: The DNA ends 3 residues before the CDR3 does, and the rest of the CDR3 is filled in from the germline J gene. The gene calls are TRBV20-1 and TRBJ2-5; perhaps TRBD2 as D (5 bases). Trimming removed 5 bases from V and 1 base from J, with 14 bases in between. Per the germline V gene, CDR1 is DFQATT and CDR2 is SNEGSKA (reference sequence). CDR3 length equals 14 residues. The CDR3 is CSAGVANAQETQYF. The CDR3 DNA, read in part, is TGCAGTGCTGGGGTAGCGAACGCCCAAGAGACC.

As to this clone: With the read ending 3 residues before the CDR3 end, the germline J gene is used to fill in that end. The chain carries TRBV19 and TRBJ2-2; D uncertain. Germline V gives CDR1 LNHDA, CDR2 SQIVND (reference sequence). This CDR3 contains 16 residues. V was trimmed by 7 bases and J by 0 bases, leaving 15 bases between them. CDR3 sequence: CASILSARTNTGELFF. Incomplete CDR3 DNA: TGTGCCAGTATCTTGTCGGCCAGGACGAACACCGGGGAG. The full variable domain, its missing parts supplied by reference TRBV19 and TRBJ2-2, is DGGITQSPKYLFRKEGQNVTLSCEQNLNHDAMYWYRQDPGQGLRLIYYSQIVNDFQKGDIAEGYSVSREKKESFPLTVTSAQKNPTAFYLCASILSARTNTGELFFGEGSRLTVL.

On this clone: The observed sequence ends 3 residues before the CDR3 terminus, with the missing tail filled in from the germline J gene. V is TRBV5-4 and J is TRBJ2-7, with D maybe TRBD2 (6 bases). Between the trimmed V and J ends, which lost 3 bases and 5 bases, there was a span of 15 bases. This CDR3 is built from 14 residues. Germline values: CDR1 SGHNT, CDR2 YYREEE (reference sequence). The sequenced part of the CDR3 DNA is TGTGCCAGCAGCTCGGGACTCGCTATAAACGAG. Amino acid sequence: CASSSGLAINE. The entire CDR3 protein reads CASSSGLAINEQYF. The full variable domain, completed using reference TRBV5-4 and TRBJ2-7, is ETGVTQSPTHLIKTRGQQVTLRCSSQSGHNTVSWYQQALGQGPQFIFQYYREEENGRGNFPPRFSGLQFPNYSSELNVNALELDDSALYLCASSSGLAINEQYFGPGTRLTVT.

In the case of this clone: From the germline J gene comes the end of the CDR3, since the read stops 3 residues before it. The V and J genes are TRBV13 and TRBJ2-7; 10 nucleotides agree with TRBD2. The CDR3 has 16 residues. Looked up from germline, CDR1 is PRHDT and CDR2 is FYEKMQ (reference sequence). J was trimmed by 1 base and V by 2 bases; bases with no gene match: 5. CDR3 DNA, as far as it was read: TGTGCCAGCAGCTTACAAGGACTAGCGGTTTCCTACGAG. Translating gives CASSLQGLAVSYE. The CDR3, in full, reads CASSLQGLAVSYEQYF.

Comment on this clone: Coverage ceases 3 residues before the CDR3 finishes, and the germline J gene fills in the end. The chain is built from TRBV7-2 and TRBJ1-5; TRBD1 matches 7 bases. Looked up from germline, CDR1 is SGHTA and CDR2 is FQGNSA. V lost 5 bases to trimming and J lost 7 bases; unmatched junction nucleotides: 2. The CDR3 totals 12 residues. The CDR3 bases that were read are TGTGCCAGCAGCCCAGGGGGACAGCCC. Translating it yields CASSPGGQP. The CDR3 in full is CASSPGGQPQHF.